The T cell receptor beta chain described here comes from a study of cytomegalovirus exposure and HLA in healthy donors. Study information: Roughly 180 million T cells yielded 117 million unique TCR beta sequences in earlier analysis.

The V gene's germline CDR1 is KGHSH and CDR2 LQKENI. J lost 7 bases, V lost 3 bases, and 3 bases had no gene match. The CDR3 covers 13 residues. Amplification used 60 Vbeta primers and 13 Jbeta primers. Method: immunoSEQ multiplex PCR; TCRdb's copy keeps in-frame clones and lacks some. The profile shows 95,000 to 150,000 clones, 70% to 80% of them singletons. Sequenced input: PBMCs. The rearrangement links TRBV18 to TRBJ1-1; 9 nucleotides match TRBD1. The receptor's source is a woman in her 50s in good health and CMV-seropositive. The CDR3 nucleotides are TGTGCCAGCTCACCGGGACAGGGAGGTGAAGCTTTCTTT. Translating gives CASSPGQGGEAFF.